What follows describes a single T cell receptor beta chain. Its antigen specificity is not known. No much larger clonotype is one base removed from it; base qualities were not supplied. These data are taken from a study of blood T cells in healthy people across ages (dated by TCRdb to between 2014 and 2017). General notes on the study: Template switching captured roughly one uniquely barcoded TCR beta cDNA molecule per two T cells in model experiments. Age-related changes in TCR beta repertoire diversity were measured in the study by deep sequencing normalized with unique cDNA molecular identifiers. To avoid experimental bias, donors of different ages were randomly spread across the sequencing lanes. The donors were divided into four age groups: young (average around 16 years), middle-aged (about 39), aged (about 60) and long-lived (around 87). The study analyzed two additional independent replicas of 1 million unique cDNA reads from the same blood draw for two donors, one aged 18 to 29 and one aged 80 or older. What the authors observed across the whole study: Observed TCR beta diversity correlated strongly with the percentage of naive T cells measured by flow cytometry. Compared with the aged group, more naive CD4+ T cells, fewer expanded clones and increased TCR diversity were shown by the long-lived group, suggesting age selection. Total diversity estimates from one million sequenced T cells were considered lower bounds and underestimates. The CMV infection status of donors was not known, potentially confounding age-related changes in expanded clonotypes. Observed TCR beta diversity per million T cells fell roughly linearly with age, and a significant reduction was already apparent by age roughly 40. Since profiling was done on bulk unsorted PBMCs, naive and antigen-experienced compartments could not be conclusively compared.

To prepare the library, 5' RACE was applied. The sequencer listed for this sample is Illumina HiSeq 2500. The second PCR ran for about 6 to 11 cycles and used a J-beta primer mix along with a sample-barcoded 5' primer. A unique molecular identifier was introduced onto each TCR beta cDNA molecule by a template-switch 5' adaptor carrying 12 random nucleotides. Each sample yielded at least 2.5 million CDR3-containing paired-end reads. The Mint cDNA synthesis kit, primed by a TRBC-specific oligonucleotide, was used to synthesize first-strand cDNA from all RNA. Following uracil-DNA glycosylase treatment, all cDNA underwent a first 18-cycle PCR with the universal primers M1SS and BC2_uni_R. The published analysis was carried out like this. For normalization, 1 million high-quality reads were randomly selected from each sample, with every read carrying a distinct molecular identifier. Reads with shared molecular identifiers were discarded instead of being binned into consensus sequences. MiTCR, with a Q25 quality threshold and the strictest error-elimination algorithm, was used for CDR3 identification, clonotype clustering and error correction. A nonparametric unseen species model with Euler transformation was used to estimate a lower bound on total TCR beta diversity. TCRdb took the public reads, trimmed them with fastp at Q25, ran MiXCR for clone calling and kept in-frame beta chains. Rows with one shared CDR3 protein collapse into an entry with the most common genes and DNA. V and J calls and clone size were set by TCRdb, not the authors. This sample is represented by a few hundred thousand distinct CDR3 sequences; 27% of them were singletons. Clones ranked in the top ten supply 29% of the sample.

Donors were a few dozen systemically healthy Caucasian individuals from Russia aged 6 to 90 years. About 9.6 milliliters of peripheral blood were collected from each donor into EDTA-treated Vacutainer tubes. Ficoll-Paque density-gradient centrifugation was used to isolate PBMCs, with at least 7 million per sample. Trizol reagent was used to extract total RNA from PBMCs, with at least 5.5 micrograms per sample. The percentages of naive CD45RAhigh/CD27high T cells were determined by flow cytometry on a PBMC aliquot from every donor. Trimming accounts for 2 bases at V and 4 bases at J, while the number of junction bases matched to no gene is 4. From its cysteine to its phenylalanine, the CDR3 spans 14 amino acids. Only the CDR3 DNA stays, 42 bases, in frame from base 1. Taken from the germline V gene (reference sequence), the CDR1 and CDR2 loops are DFQATT and SNEGSKA.

The rearrangement combines TRBV20-1 with TRBJ2-3, and 9 junctional nucleotides match TRBD1. The clonotype was recovered from a woman between 65 and 79 years old in good health. Sample: blood. The nucleotide sequence is given as TGCAGTGCTAGACCGGGACAGGGCCCAGATACGCAGTATTTT. Its amino acids are CSARPGQGPDTQYF.